Shown below are 18 T cell receptor beta chains from a single sample sequenced in a study of identical twins. TCRdb re-analysed the 5' RACE reads in MiXCR, keeping a single row per CDR3 protein. The data hold about 530,000 distinct CDR3 sequences, with 20% to 25% observed a single time. The same data also contributed to another study, on yellow fever vaccine responses in identical twins.

Sequenced: CD4+ T cells sorted from blood. These receptors were obtained from a young woman in good health.

This clonotype appeared a few times. The chain carries TRBV12-3 or TRBV12-4 and TRBJ2-3; D is undetermined. The CDR3 contains 12 residues. Trimming removed 6 bases at V and 9 bases at J, with 13 bases between. This CDR3 is CASSPNLDTQYF. In DNA form, the CDR3 reads TGTGCCAGCAGCCCGAACTTAGACACGCAGTATTTT.

This chain links TRBV10-2 with TRBJ2-1; 10 positions agree with TRBD2. The CDR3 is 14 residues long. CDR1 WSHSY and CDR2 SAAADI come from the germline V gene. V trimming: 6 bases; J trimming: 4 bases; junction bases outside the gene matches: 3. The CDR3 sequence is CASRPAGGYNEQFF. CDR3 DNA: TGCGCCAGCAGGCCAGCGGGAGGGTACAATGAGCAGTTCTTC.

The V call is TRBV5-1, the J call TRBJ1-5, with TRBD1 matching 8 bases. CDR3 length: 14 residues. Germline V gene sequence: CDR1 SGHRS, CDR2 YFSETQ. Unmatched junction bases numbered 7, after V lost 4 bases and J lost 7 bases. The CDR3, as DNA: TGCGCCAGCAGCCCGACAGGGGACGGGCAGCCCCAGCATTTT. This translates into CASSPTGDGQPQHF. The complete variable domain, with remaining parts taken from reference TRBV5-1 and TRBJ1-5, reads KAGVTQTPRYLIKTRGQQVTLSCSPISGHRSVSWYQQTPGQGLQFLFEYFSETQRNKGNFPGRFSGRQFSNSRSEMNVSTLELGDSALYLCASSPTGDGQPQHFGDGTRLSIL.

This clonotype was counted between two and nine times. V and J are TRBV12-3 or TRBV12-4 and TRBJ2-7, with D perhaps TRBD1 (6 bases). The V and J ends lost 6 bases and 4 bases respectively, with 10 bases between them. The CDR3 has 12 amino acids. In nucleotides, the CDR3 is TGTGCCAGCAGCCAGGACAGATACGAGCAGTACTTC. Translating it yields CASSQDRYEQYF.

The sample holds many counts of this clonotype. V gene TRBV5-1 combines with J gene TRBJ2-2; 13 bases fit TRBD2. The CDR3 totals 16 residues. CDR1 is SGHRS, CDR2 YFSETQ, per germline. The V gene end was trimmed by 1 base and the J gene end by 7 bases; junction bases not matched to a gene: 4. This CDR3 reads CASSLRTSGGIGELFF. The CDR3 DNA reads TGCGCCAGCAGCTTGAGGACTAGCGGGGGTATCGGGGAGCTGTTTTTT.

This clonotype was seen only a few times. CDR3 nucleotides: TGTGCCAGCTCACCCACCGGGACTAGCGAAGAGCAGTACTTC. Translation: CASSPTGTSEEQYF. The rearrangement joins TRBV18 to TRBJ2-7, with 10 bases aligning to TRBD2. This CDR3 is 14 amino acids long. Trimming removed 3 bases from V and 7 bases from J; junction bases left unmatched: 6. Germline CDR1 is KGHSH and CDR2 is LQKENI.

J is TRBJ2-1 and V is TRBV18; the match to TRBD2 covers 12 bases. Germline V gene lookup returns CDR1 KGHSH and CDR2 LQKENI. The J segment lost 7 bases and the V segment lost 8 bases, leaving 9 bases of the junction unmatched. The CDR3 length is 15 residues. The CDR3: CASARLAGAGNEQFF. CDR3 DNA sequence: TGTGCCAGCGCCAGACTAGCGGGGGCGGGGAATGAGCAGTTCTTC.

The chain carries TRBV5-1 and TRBJ2-1; 11 nucleotides align to TRBD2. The V and J ends lost 0 bases and 8 bases, in that order; junction bases with no gene match: 4. This CDR3 is 15 amino acids long. Looked up from germline, CDR1 is SGHRS and CDR2 is YFSETQ. The CDR3 DNA follows: TGCGCCAGCAGCTTGGACGGACTAGCGGGCGATGAGCAGTTCTTC. It encodes CASSLDGLAGDEQFF.

There are a few counts of this clonotype. The chain is built from TRBV9 and TRBJ2-1; no clear D gene. There are 15 residues in the CDR3. Trimming took off 4 bases at V and 4 bases at J, with 15 bases between the two ends. CDR1 is SGDLS, CDR2 YYNGEE, per germline. CDR3 in DNA: TGTGCCAGCAGCTCTCAGCCCGCAGTTTACAATGAGCAGTTCTTC. Its protein is CASSSQPAVYNEQFF.

The V and J genes are TRBV25-1 and TRBJ2-5; 8 positions agree with TRBD1. Unmatched junction bases numbered 2, after V lost 1 base and J lost 1 base. The germline V gene has CDR1 MGHDK and CDR2 SYGVNS. The CDR3 sequence is 15 residues long. This chain's CDR3 is CASSEWGQAQETQYF. CDR3 sequence (DNA): TGTGCCAGCAGTGAATGGGGACAGGCCCAAGAGACCCAGTACTTC.

The chain recombines TRBV18 with TRBJ2-1, with TRBD1 matching 8 bases. The CDR3 sequence is 14 residues long. V dropped 1 base and J dropped 9; count of bases not matched to a gene: 5. In germline, CDR1 is KGHSH, CDR2 LQKENI. CDR3 nucleotides: TGTGCCAGCTCACCACGTCAGGGGGCGTTTGAGCAGTTCTTC. Its protein is CASSPRQGAFEQFF.

The chain uses TRBV9 and TRBJ2-6; D gene uncertain. From germline, CDR1 is SGDLS and CDR2 YYNGEE. V was cut by 4 bases and J by 1 base, with 12 bases left in between. This CDR3 is 16 amino acids long. The CDR3 bases are TGTGCCAGCAGCAGACGACTCGCATCTGGGGCCAACGTCCTGACTTTC. Its translation: CASSRRLASGANVLTF.

The chain links TRBV10-1 to TRBJ1-1, with 7 bases matching TRBD1. Trimming at V came to 4 bases and at J to 1 base, leaving 15 bases not matched to a gene. The length of the CDR3 is 18 residues. Per the germline V gene, CDR1 is WNHNN and CDR2 is SYGVQD (reference sequence). In DNA, the CDR3 is TGCGCCAGCAGTGGTACCGGGACAGCCGTAAAGAAGAACACTGAAGCTTTCTTT. It yields the protein CASSGTGTAVKKNTEAFF.

In the case of this clonotype: A read error may account for a junction end that differs from germline. This chain connects TRBV5-4 to TRBJ1-2, with a possible D match to TRBD1 (6 bases). The length of the CDR3 is 13 residues. CDR1 is SGHNT and CDR2 is YYREEE in the germline V gene (reference sequence). The CDR3 DNA reads as TGTGCCAGCAGCGGGGGGCGCCTCTATTGCTACACCTTC. It yields the protein CASSGGRLYCYTF. Full variable domain (rest looked up from reference TRBV5-4 and TRBJ1-2): ETGVTQSPTHLIKTRGQQVTLRCSSQSGHNTVSWYQQALGQGPQFIFQYYREEENGRGNFPPRFSGLQFPNYSSELNVNALELDDSALYLCASSGGRLYCYTFGSGTRLTVV.

The chain combines TRBV12-3 or TRBV12-4 with TRBJ2-1; 10 nucleotides align to TRBD2. The CDR3 extends over 15 amino acids. Losses at the gene ends were 5 bases for V and 6 bases for J; bases not matched to a gene: 7. CDR3 loop: CASSTEREGFNEQFF. In DNA, the CDR3 is TGTGCCAGCAGTACCGAGCGGGAGGGTTTCAATGAGCAGTTCTTC.

In its sample, this clonotype was seen a few times. This sequence joins TRBV12-3 or TRBV12-4 and TRBJ1-2, with 8 positions matching TRBD1. The J segment lost 4 bases and the V segment lost 1 base, leaving 5 bases of the junction unmatched. This CDR3 region has 15 residues. The CDR3 DNA is TGTGCCAGCAGTTTAGGTCCGGGACAGGCCTATGGCTACACCTTC. Protein: CASSLGPGQAYGYTF.

The gene calls are TRBV6-2 or TRBV6-3 and TRBJ1-2; 9 positions agree with TRBD1. This CDR3 region has 14 residues. The germline CDR1 and CDR2 sequences are MNHEY and SVGEGT. V shed 6 bases, J shed 7 bases, and the junction held 9 bases outside the gene matches. CDR3 loop: CASRLQGAGSGYTF. The CDR3 DNA sequence: TGTGCCAGCAGGTTACAGGGGGCTGGCAGTGGCTACACCTTC.

This clonotype was seen repeatedly, ten times or more. This chain links TRBV5-1 with TRBJ2-5; D remains ambiguous. The length of the CDR3 is 13 residues. Germline CDR1 SGHRS, CDR2 YFSETQ. Trimming shortened V by 4 bases and J by 2 bases, and 9 bases separated the two germline ends. The CDR3 DNA sequence: TGCGCCAGCAGCGTCAGTGGACAAGAGACCCAGTACTTC. Its translation is CASSVSGQETQYF.